The T cell receptor (beta chain) under discussion was sequenced for a study of blood T cell repertoires in COVID-19. Study as a whole: Acute and convalescent COVID-19 samples came from the United States, Italy and Spain. From T cells, B-cell-depleted T cells, or PBMCs came the material, which was cDNA or gDNA.

In the study's own analysis: Amplification of reference gene primers provided the estimated nucleated cell counts. Assay: immunoSEQ multiplex PCR; the TCRdb copy retains only in-frame clones and omits some. Clonal size and the V and J genes are those of that table, whereas D and trimming came from the DNA. This table has some 200,000 clones, more than 85% appearing once. This clone was observed a few times. With 4 bases clipped from V and 7 bases from J, the junction kept 14 bases outside the gene matches. CDR3 length: 18 residues. CDR1 and CDR2 from the germline V gene are LGHDT and YNNKEL (reference sequence).

The chain carries TRBV3-1 (or the pseudogene TRBV3-2) and TRBJ1-6, with 9 bases aligning to TRBD1. The receptor's source is a man between 40 and 49 years old with active or convalescent COVID-19. Sequencing was carried out using peripheral blood. The CDR3 coding sequence is TGTGCCAGCAGCCCTGGGACAGGGTTTGGTTTTTTAAATTCACCCCTCCACTTT. Amino acid sequence: CASSPGTGFGFLNSPLHF.